Only a few counts were recorded for the clone carrying this T cell receptor beta chain. Its antigen remains unknown. With a much larger clone just one base away, this may be a read error. The CDR3 extends over 15 amino acids. Unmatched junction bases numbered 9, after V lost 5 bases and J lost 4 bases. CDR1 and CDR2 from the germline V gene are LGHDT and YNNKEL (reference sequence). The source of the sample is a study of regulatory T cells in long-lasting Graves disease. Study conclusions and caveats: TCR diversity was lower in persistent Graves' patients than in newly diagnosed ones.

Library construction for TCR beta used iRepertoire HTBI primers and Arm-PCR of CDR3 regions. TCRdb reprocessed the multiplex PCR reads with MiXCR, giving one entry per CDR3 protein. The sample holds 350,000 to 450,000 distinct CDR3 sequences, 15% to 20% seen once. The time point is: newly diagnosed GD, antithyroid drugs for less than 3 months. Making the TCR library involved RNA that had been extracted from PBMCs. The data also belong to a second study, concerning T cells in Graves' hyperthyroidism and ophthalmopathy. From that second work: First-round RT-PCR with HTBI primers amplified the TCR CDR3 region. Among clonotypes expanded in thyroid above 0.001, most were also found in blood.

The TCR originated in a man between 40 and 49 years old with Graves disease. The source was peripheral blood mononuclear cells (PBMCs), collected at new diagnosis, from a patient treated with antithyroid drugs. This chain links TRBV3-1 with TRBJ2-3; 7 nucleotides align to TRBD1. The CDR3 nucleotides are TGTGCCAGCAGCGAACCGGGACAGTCCGCAGATACGCAGTATTTT. This translates into CASSEPGQSADTQYF.